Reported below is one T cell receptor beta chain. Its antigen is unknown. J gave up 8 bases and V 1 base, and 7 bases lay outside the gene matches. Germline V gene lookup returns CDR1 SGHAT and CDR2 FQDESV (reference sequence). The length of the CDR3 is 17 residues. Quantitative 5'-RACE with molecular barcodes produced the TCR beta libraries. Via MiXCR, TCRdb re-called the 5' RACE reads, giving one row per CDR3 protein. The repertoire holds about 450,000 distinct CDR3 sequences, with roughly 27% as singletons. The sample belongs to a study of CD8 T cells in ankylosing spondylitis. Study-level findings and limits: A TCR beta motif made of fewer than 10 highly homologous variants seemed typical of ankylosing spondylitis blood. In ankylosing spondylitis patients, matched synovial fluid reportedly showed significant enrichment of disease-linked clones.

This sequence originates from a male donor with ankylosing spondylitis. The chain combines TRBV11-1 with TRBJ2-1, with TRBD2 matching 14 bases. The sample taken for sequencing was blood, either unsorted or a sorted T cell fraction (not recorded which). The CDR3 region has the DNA TGTGCCAGCAGCTTAGATGGGGGACTAGCGGGAGTATATGAGCAGTTCTTC. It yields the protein CASSLDGGLAGVYEQFF. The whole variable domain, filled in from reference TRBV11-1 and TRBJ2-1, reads EAEVAQSPRYKITEKSQAVAFWCDPISGHATLYWYRQILGQGPELLVQFQDESVVDDSQLPKDRFSAERLKGVDSTLKIQPAELGDSAMYLCASSLDGGLAGVYEQFFGPGTRLTVL.